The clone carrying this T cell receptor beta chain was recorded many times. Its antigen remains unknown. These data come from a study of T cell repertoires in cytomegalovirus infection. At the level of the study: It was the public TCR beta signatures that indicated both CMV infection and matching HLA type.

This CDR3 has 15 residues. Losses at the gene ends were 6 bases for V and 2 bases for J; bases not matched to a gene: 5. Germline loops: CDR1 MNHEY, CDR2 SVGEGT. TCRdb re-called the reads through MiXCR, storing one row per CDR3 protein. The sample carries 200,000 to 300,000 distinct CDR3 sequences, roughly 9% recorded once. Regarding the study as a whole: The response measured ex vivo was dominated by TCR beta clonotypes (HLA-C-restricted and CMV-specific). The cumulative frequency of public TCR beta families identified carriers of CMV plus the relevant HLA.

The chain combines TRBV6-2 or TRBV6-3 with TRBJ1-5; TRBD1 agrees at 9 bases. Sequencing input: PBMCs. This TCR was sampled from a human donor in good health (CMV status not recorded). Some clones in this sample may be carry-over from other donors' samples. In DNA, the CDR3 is TGTGCCAGCAGAAACCGGGACAGGGGCAATCAGCCCCAGCATTTT. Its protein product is CASRNRDRGNQPQHF.